This TCR beta chain was sequenced for a study of T cell repertoires in cytomegalovirus infection. Study background: Indicated by public TCR beta signatures were CMV infection and matching HLA type.

TCRdb reprocessed the reads with MiXCR, giving one entry per CDR3 protein. The data hold around 130,000 distinct CDR3 sequences, with around 25% observed a single time. Points on this clonotype: What it binds is unknown.

The CDR3 is 15 amino acids. Germline assignment: CDR1 SGHTA and CDR2 FQGNSA. Trimming removed 5 bases at V and 1 base at J, with 12 bases between. J is TRBJ1-5 and V is TRBV7-2; possibly TRBD1 for D (5 bases). The sequence was collected from a human donor in good health (CMV status not recorded). Some clones in this sample may be carry-over from other donors' samples. The sequenced sample was PBMCs, sequenced either directly or after in vitro stimulation (not recorded which). CDR3 in amino acids: CASSLPGRSNQPQHF. The CDR3 region has the DNA TGTGCCAGCAGCCTACCGGGACGGAGCAATCAGCCCCAGCATTTT.